A selection of T cell receptor beta chains follows, all from one sample in a study of shared clonotypes between healthy human individuals. The assay was immunoSEQ multiplex PCR, and TCRdb's table has in-frame clones only and misses some. The profile shows about 490,000 clones, almost 80% of them singletons. The sequencing input was PBMCs. These receptors all come from a middle-aged woman in good health. Some clones in this sample may be carry-over from other donors' samples. Both conserved end residues are part of each CDR3. D genes are given only for firm matches. Some rows have no size entry. The others give once, few or many, or a class for an expanded clone.

TRBV6-5	.	.	TRBJ2-1	CASSSRGEQFF	TGTGCCAGCAGTTCCAGGGGCGAGCAGTTCTTC
TRBV5-1	.	once	TRBJ2-2	CASSLAVDGELFF	TGCGCCAGCAGCTTGGCGGTAGACGGGGAGCTGTTTTTT
TRBV5-1	.	.	TRBJ2-3	CASSATGTDTQYF	TGCGCCAGCAGCGCGACGGGGACAGATACGCAGTATTTT
TRBV7-9	.	.	TRBJ1-3	CASRGTPSSGNTIYF	TGTGCCAGCAGAGGGACTCCCAGCTCTGGAAACACCATATATTTT
TRBV27	.	.	TRBJ2-1	CASSSRDPMAYNEQFF	TGTGCCAGCAGTTCCCGGGACCCCATGGCCTACAATGAGCAGTTCTTC
TRBV7-2	.	.	TRBJ2-7	CASSRQGEGTYEQYF	TGTGCCAGCAGCCGCCAGGGGGAGGGAACCTACGAGCAGTACTTC
TRBV5-6	TRBD1	.	TRBJ1-6	CASSWGTANSPLHF	TGTGCCAGCAGCTGGGGGACAGCCAATTCACCCCTCCACTTT
TRBV29-1	.	.	TRBJ2-1	CSVDILGWSNEQFF	TGCAGCGTTGATATACTGGGATGGAGCAATGAGCAGTTCTTC
TRBV6-6	.	.	TRBJ2-7	CASSRTGKFYEQYF	TGTGCCAGCAGTAGAACAGGGAAGTTCTACGAGCAGTACTTC
TRBV7-2	.	.	TRBJ2-5	CASSTDLIEETQYF	TGTGCCAGCAGCACAGACTTGATTGAAGAGACCCAGTACTTC
TRBV19	.	.	TRBJ2-1	CASSAASLDEQFF	TGTGCCAGTAGTGCGGCCAGCCTCGATGAGCAGTTCTTC
TRBV5-1	.	.	TRBJ2-1	CASSLEGGNEQFF	TGCGCCAGCAGCTTGGAGGGGGGTAATGAGCAGTTCTTC
TRBV10-2	.	.	TRBJ2-3	CASKVRENTDTQYF	TGCGCCAGCAAGGTACGGGAGAACACAGATACGCAGTATTTT
TRBV6-1	TRBD2	.	TRBJ2-7	CASSSRPGLASSQYF	TGTGCCAGCAGCTCCCGGCCGGGACTAGCGTCTTCCCAGTACTTC
TRBV28	TRBD1	.	TRBJ2-7	CASSSGTGSSEQYF	TGTGCCAGCAGTTCCGGGACAGGGAGTAGCGAGCAGTACTTC
TRBV15	TRBD2	.	TRBJ2-7	CATSREAGGGLYEQYF	TGTGCCACCAGCAGAGAGGCGGGAGGGGGTTTGTACGAGCAGTACTTC
TRBV10-3	TRBD1	.	TRBJ1-2	CAISEWGRGTTNYGYTF	TGTGCCATCAGTGAGTGGGGCAGGGGGACTACTAACTATGGCTACACCTTC
TRBV7-8	.	.	TRBJ2-5	CASTPLKETQYF	TGTGCCAGCACCCCCCTTAAAGAGACCCAGTACTTC